The 25 T cell receptor beta chains given below trace back to one sample, sequenced in a study of CXCR3-negative and CXCR3-positive naive CD8 T cells. Study outcomes and limitations: The study found more hydrophobic TRB CDR3s in CXCR3-positive naive cells than in CXCR3-negative naive cells.

Antigens for these TCRs are unknown. With UMI labels, 5' RACE was used to prepare the TRB cDNA libraries. Each CDR3 protein gets one entry in TCRdb, which reprocessed the 5' RACE reads and gives no DNA. Recorded for this sample: some 150,000 distinct CDR3 sequences. Sequences were obtained from naive CXCR3+ CD8+ T cells from blood. The subset denotes: CD45RO-CCR7+CD27+CD95- naive CD8+ T cells expressing CXCR3 (TNR3+). Receptors originate from a human donor in good health. Some clones in this sample may be carry-over from other donors' samples.

The chain joins TRBV29-1 to TRBJ2-7; as DNA is missing, the TRBD1 call by TCRdb cannot be tested. This CDR3 is built from 13 residues. CDR1 and CDR2 from the germline V gene are SQVTM and ANQGSEA. The CDR3 region is CSVEDRSGAEQYF.

The gene calls are TRBV7-9 and TRBJ1-5. From germline, CDR1 is SEHNR and CDR2 FQNEAQ (reference sequence). This CDR3 is 13 amino acids long. CDR3: CASSLDGNQPQHF.

The V gene is TRBV12-3 or TRBV12-4, the J gene TRBJ1-3. The CDR3 totals 15 residues. The CDR3 spells CASSLTYASGNTIYF.

V gene TRBV6-5 combines with J gene TRBJ2-3; TCRdb indicates TRBD2, and absent DNA this call remains unverified. The CDR3 contains 17 residues. CDR1 and CDR2 from the germline V gene are MNHEY and SVGAGI. The CDR3 protein is CASSTLGLAGGTDTQYF.

The rearrangement joins TRBV4-3 to TRBJ2-7; TCRdb picks TRBD1, but there is no DNA to check that call. CDR3 length equals 14 residues. Looked up from germline, CDR1 is LGHNA and CDR2 is YSLEER. The CDR3 sequence is CASSLYTGTSEQYF.

CDR3 protein: CASSQTDRVQETQYF. This sequence joins TRBV6-5 and TRBJ2-5. This CDR3 is built from 15 residues. Germline CDR1 reads MNHEY; CDR2 reads SVGAGI.

This chain connects TRBV5-6 to TRBJ2-1. The CDR3 runs 14 residues. The V gene's germline CDR1 is SGHDT and CDR2 YYEEEE. The CDR3 loop reads CASSWDRDYNEQFF.

The chain joins TRBV5-1 to TRBJ2-7; TCRdb's D gene call, TRBD2, goes unchecked for lack of DNA. The CDR3 contains 15 residues. Germline lookup yields CDR1 SGHRS and CDR2 YFSETQ. The CDR3: CASSPAERGRQEQYF.

The chain couples TRBV12-3 or TRBV12-4 to TRBJ1-4; with no DNA, the TCRdb D assignment of TRBD1 cannot be verified. The CDR3 consists of 14 residues. The CDR3 is CASSFWTGDEKLFF.

The chain links TRBV7-9 to TRBJ2-2; TCRdb calls TRBD1, which cannot be checked without DNA. CDR3 size: 15 residues. Germline CDR1 and CDR2: SEHNR and FQNEAQ (reference sequence). The CDR3 is CASSSAPGDTGELFF.

V is TRBV7-8 and J is TRBJ1-5; TCRdb's D call of TRBD1 is untestable without DNA. This CDR3 comprises 14 residues. Germline V gene lookup returns CDR1 SGHVS and CDR2 FQNEAQ. CDR3 sequence reads: CASSFGTGGQPQHF. Variable domain in full (rest from reference TRBV7-8 and TRBJ1-5): GAGVSQSPRYKVAKRGQDVALRCDPISGHVSLFWYQQALGQGPEFLTYFQNEAQLDKSGLPSDRFFAERPEGSVSTLKIQRTQQEDSAVYLCASSFGTGGQPQHFGDGTRLSIL.

The V and J genes are TRBV5-1 and TRBJ2-7. The CDR3 runs 14 residues. In germline, CDR1 is SGHRS, CDR2 YFSETQ. CDR3: CASSLVGSTYEQYF.

The J gene is TRBJ1-1, the V gene TRBV28; the D call of TRBD1 rests on TCRdb alone, since no DNA is present to check it. The length of the CDR3 is 15 residues. The germline CDR1 and CDR2 sequences are MDHEN and SYDVKM. CDR3 residues: CASSFRGTRDTEAFF. The variable domain in full, completed from reference TRBV28 and TRBJ1-1, reads DVKVTQSSRYLVKRTGEKVFLECVQDMDHENMFWYRQDPGLGLRLIYFSYDVKMKEKGDIPEGYSVSREKKERFSLILESASTNQTSMYLCASSFRGTRDTEAFFGQGTRLTVV.

The V and J genes are TRBV29-1 and TRBJ2-3; as DNA is missing, the TRBD2 call by TCRdb cannot be tested. Germline assignment: CDR1 SQVTM and CDR2 ANQGSEA. CDR3 length equals 14 residues. The CDR3 spells CSVATGVSADTQYF.

This rearrangement joins TRBV29-1 to TRBJ2-5; TCRdb designates TRBD1, a call that cannot be tested without DNA. The germline V gene has CDR1 SQVTM and CDR2 ANQGSEA. CDR3 length equals 14 residues. CDR3 sequence: CSVEKWVGTETQYF. The variable domain in full, completed from reference TRBV29-1 and TRBJ2-5, reads SAVISQKPSRDICQRGTSLTIQCQVDSQVTMMFWYRQQPGQSLTLIATANQGSEATYESGFVIDKFPISRPNLTFSTLTVSNMSPEDSSIYLCSVEKWVGTETQYFGPGTRLLVL.

The V call is TRBV5-4, the J call TRBJ2-1; TCRdb's D call, TRBD2, is unchecked because there is no DNA. The CDR3 totals 14 residues. Germline V CDR1 and CDR2: SGHNT, YYREEE (reference sequence). CDR3 region: CASSGGDYGKEQFF.

The chain links TRBV4-3 to TRBJ2-1; as DNA is missing, the TRBD1 call by TCRdb cannot be tested. This CDR3 has 16 residues. From germline, CDR1 is LGHNA and CDR2 YSLEER. CDR3 amino acids: CASSQDQGAPNNEQFF.

The genes are TRBV29-1 and TRBJ2-1; TCRdb names TRBD1, which stays unverified in the absence of DNA. The CDR3 extends over 12 amino acids. Germline V CDR1 and CDR2: SQVTM, ANQGSEA. The CDR3 is CSVDRGSNEQFF.

CDR3 amino acids: CASSPTGSHEQYF. The V gene is TRBV4-1, the J gene TRBJ2-7. CDR3 length: 13 residues. Germline V lookup: CDR1 MGHRA, CDR2 YSYEKL.

The chain combines TRBV5-1 with TRBJ1-6. This CDR3 comprises 14 residues. In germline, CDR1 is SGHRS, CDR2 YFSETQ. CDR3 amino acids: CASSWDGSGGPLHF. Full variable domain (remainder filled in from reference TRBV5-1 and TRBJ1-6): KAGVTQTPRYLIKTRGQQVTLSCSPISGHRSVSWYQQTPGQGLQFLFEYFSETQRNKGNFPGRFSGRQFSNSRSEMNVSTLELGDSALYLCASSWDGSGGPLHFGNGTRLTVT.

This chain uses TRBV28 with TRBJ2-1; the TCRdb D gene call, TRBD2, has no DNA to confirm it. The CDR3 extends over 14 amino acids. Per the germline V gene, CDR1 is MDHEN and CDR2 is SYDVKM. CDR3 region: CASLEGLAANEQFF.

V usage is TRBV20-1 and J usage is TRBJ2-5; TCRdb selects TRBD2, and the lack of DNA leaves this call unchecked. CDR1 and CDR2 (germline): DFQATT, SNEGSKA (reference sequence). The CDR3 has 15 residues. The CDR3 region is CSAPPSGGYEETQYF.

The chain links TRBV14 to TRBJ2-3. This CDR3 is 14 amino acids long. Looked up from germline, CDR1 is SGHDN and CDR2 is FVKESK. The CDR3 sequence is CASSQDTGTDTQYF.

The V call is TRBV28, the J call TRBJ2-3; as DNA is missing, the TRBD2 call by TCRdb cannot be tested. The CDR3 totals 17 residues. Germline CDR1 MDHEN, CDR2 SYDVKM. CDR3 sequence: CASSSPGLAGDTDTQYF.

The chain combines TRBV20-1 with TRBJ1-1; TCRdb gives TRBD1 as the D gene, but with no DNA this cannot be confirmed. The CDR3 is 16 amino acids. Germline V gene sequence: CDR1 DFQATT, CDR2 SNEGSKA (reference sequence). CDR3 amino acids: CSARPVEGMLVTEAFF.